The 29 T cell receptor beta chains presented below share a single source sample, sequenced in a study of cytomegalovirus exposure and HLA in healthy donors. PCR employed 60 Vbeta and 13 Jbeta primers. Libraries were prepared by immunoSEQ multiplex PCR; TCRdb keeps only in-frame clonotypes and omits some of them. The table lists approximately 75,000 clones, roughly 75% of them singletons, with approximately 1.1% in the top ten. The sequenced material came from PBMCs. These receptors all stem from a male donor in good health and CMV-seronegative.

This chain joins TRBV5-4 and TRBJ1-1; D might be TRBD1 (5 bases). Germline CDR1 is SGHNT and CDR2 is YYREEE (reference sequence). Trimming left V 4 bases short and J 4 bases short, with 17 bases between. The CDR3 length is 15 residues. The DNA of the CDR3 is TGTGCCAGCAGCCAGGGTCTGGGGTTGGGCACTGAAGCTTTCTTT. Protein product: CASSQGLGLGTEAFF.

The V gene is TRBV28, the J gene TRBJ1-5; tentatively, D is TRBD1 (6 bases). Germline lookup yields CDR1 MDHEN and CDR2 SYDVKM. V shed 0 bases and J shed 5 bases, with 8 bases lying between them. The CDR3 spans 14 residues. CDR3 protein: CASSLWDRDQPQHF. The CDR3 bases are TGTGCCAGCAGTTTATGGGACAGAGATCAGCCCCAGCATTTT. The complete variable domain, with remaining parts taken from reference TRBV28 and TRBJ1-5, reads DVKVTQSSRYLVKRTGEKVFLECVQDMDHENMFWYRQDPGLGLRLIYFSYDVKMKEKGDIPEGYSVSREKKERFSLILESASTNQTSMYLCASSLWDRDQPQHFGDGTRLSIL.

The V call is TRBV5-1, the J call TRBJ2-1, with TRBD1 matching over 7 bases. The CDR3 sequence is 15 residues long. Germline CDR1 SGHRS, CDR2 YFSETQ. Trimming at V came to 0 bases and at J to 4 bases, leaving 4 bases not matched to a gene. The CDR3 spells CASSLGQGIYNEQFF. The CDR3 bases are TGCGCCAGCAGCTTGGGACAGGGAATTTACAATGAGCAGTTCTTC.

The chain uses TRBV19 and TRBJ2-7; TRBD1 matches 10 bases. This CDR3 is built from 14 residues. Looked up from germline, CDR1 is LNHDA and CDR2 is SQIVND (reference sequence). J gave up 4 bases and V 6 bases, and 6 bases lay outside the gene matches. The CDR3 coding sequence is TGTGCCAGTAGCCCAGGGACAGGGGAGTACGAGCAGTACTTC. Translating it yields CASSPGTGEYEQYF.

The gene calls are TRBV21-1 and TRBJ1-2. TRBV21-1 is a pseudogene segment. The CDR3 totals 16 residues. As DNA, the CDR3 is TGTGCCAGCAGCAAAGGGTGGGGGGGACCGGGAGATGGCTACACCTTC. It is translated as CASSKGWGGPGDGYTF.

The chain uses TRBV7-8 and TRBJ2-3; TRBD1 might be the D (6 bases). The CDR3 length is 15 residues. Germline CDR1 is SGHVS and CDR2 is FQNEAQ. V gave up 3 bases and J gave up 1 base, with 11 bases separating them. CDR3 protein: CASSFRGDGTDTQYF. In nucleotides, the CDR3 is TGTGCCAGCAGCTTCAGGGGAGATGGCACAGATACGCAGTATTTT.

The chain joins TRBV29-1 to TRBJ2-1; the match to TRBD1 covers 7 bases. CDR1 is SQVTM and CDR2 is ANQGSEA in the germline V gene. The CDR3 has 12 amino acids. The chain's CDR3 is CRVTGAYNEQFF. CDR3 DNA sequence: TGCAGGGTCACAGGGGCCTACAATGAGCAGTTCTTC.

J is TRBJ2-7 and V is TRBV6-5; the match to TRBD1 covers 7 bases. This CDR3 has 12 amino acids. V lost 7 bases to trimming and J lost 5 bases; unmatched junction nucleotides: 5. Germline values: CDR1 MNHEY, CDR2 SVGAGI. The CDR3 nucleotides are TGTGCCAGCAATGCAGGGGGTAACGAGCAGTACTTC. This encodes CASNAGGNEQYF.

V usage is TRBV27 and J usage is TRBJ2-7; TRBD2 matches 9 bases. This CDR3 is 14 amino acids long. V was clipped by 2 bases and J by 2 bases; unmatched bases: 1. Germline V lookup: CDR1 MNHEY, CDR2 SMNVEV (reference sequence). CDR3 DNA: TGTGCCAGCAGTTTAGGCGGGGGGGCCTACGAGCAGTACTTC. This encodes CASSLGGGAYEQYF.

This chain connects TRBV4-2 to TRBJ2-3; 15 bases agree with TRBD2. Germline trimming cut 4 bases from V and 6 bases from J; bases unmatched to any gene: 8. Germline V gene sequence: CDR1 LGHNA, CDR2 YNFKEQ. The CDR3 is 17 amino acids. The CDR3 nucleotides read TGTGCCAGCAGCCGCTCCGGACTAGCGGGGGGGAGGGATACGCAGTATTTT. It translates to CASSRSGLAGGRDTQYF.

The table lists this clone with a few counts. DNA of the CDR3: TGTGCCAGCAGCTTGGGGGGGGACAATGAGCAGTTCTTC. Translating it yields CASSLGGDNEQFF. This chain uses TRBV5-6 with TRBJ2-1, with D perhaps TRBD2 (6 bases). With 0 bases removed from V and 5 bases from J, the gap between germline ends came to 6 bases. Germline V gene lookup returns CDR1 SGHDT and CDR2 YYEEEE. This CDR3 spans 13 amino acids.

The chain joins TRBV27 to TRBJ2-5; TRBD2 matches at 13 bases. The germline V gene has CDR1 MNHEY and CDR2 SMNVEV (reference sequence). The V gene end was trimmed by 6 bases and the J gene end by 4 bases; junction bases not matched to a gene: 8. The CDR3 contains 16 residues. The CDR3, as DNA: TGTGCCAGCAGGACTAGCGGGGGGAATATTGGAGAGACCCAGTACTTC. Protein sequence: CASRTSGGNIGETQYF.

The V and J genes are TRBV29-1 and TRBJ1-5; D is undetermined. Germline CDR1 SQVTM, CDR2 ANQGSEA. V lost 5 bases to trimming and J lost 3 bases, with 11 bases between them. The CDR3 has 13 residues. The CDR3 DNA is TGCAGCGTTCAGGCCCAAACCAATCAGCCCCAGCATTTT. Residues: CSVQAQTNQPQHF.

The chain carries TRBV15 and TRBJ2-2; no clear D gene. CDR3 length equals 14 residues. Trimming cost V 0 bases and J 5 bases, with 7 bases left between them. Germline CDR1 and CDR2: LNHNV and YYDKDF (reference sequence). CDR3 nucleotide sequence: TGTGCCACCAGCAGAGAGGTCGGTACCGGGGAGCTGTTTTTT. Its translation: CATSREVGTGELFF.

The chain employs TRBV6-1 and TRBJ2-5, with 11 bases matching TRBD1. The CDR3 consists of 15 residues. V gave up 1 base and J gave up 6 bases; unmatched junction bases: 4. Germline CDR1 MNHNS, CDR2 SASEGT. In DNA, the CDR3 is TGTGCCAGCAGTGAAGTCGGACAGGGGGCTAAGACCCAGTACTTC. It specifies CASSEVGQGAKTQYF.

The CDR3 DNA follows: TGTGCCAGCAGCTTATCAGGGGTCAATGAGCAGTTCTTC. It translates to CASSLSGVNEQFF. V is TRBV7-9 and J is TRBJ2-1; TRBD1 is a possible D gene (6 bases). Germline-derived CDR1 and CDR2 are SEHNR and FQNEAQ (reference sequence). Trimming removed 2 bases from V and 6 bases from J, with 8 bases in between. The CDR3 totals 13 residues.

The CDR3 protein is CASRRQRDISTPQHF. DNA of the CDR3: TGTGCCAGCAGGAGACAGCGGGATATATCGACACCCCAGCATTTT. The V call is TRBV6-6, the J call TRBJ1-5; TRBD1 is a possible D gene (5 bases). V dropped 6 bases and J dropped 10 bases, with 22 bases sitting between them. The CDR3 runs to 15 residues. From germline, CDR1 is MNHNY and CDR2 SVGAGI (reference sequence).

A single count supports this clone. This chain links TRBV4-1 with TRBJ2-1; D is uncertain. This CDR3 is 17 amino acids long. The V gene lost 5 bases and the J gene lost 2 bases, with 19 bases spanning the gap. The germline V gene has CDR1 MGHRA and CDR2 YSYEKL. The CDR3 DNA is TGCGCCAGCAGCAAAGCTCCCCCCCGGGTAGCCTACAATGAGCAGTTCTTC. It specifies CASSKAPPRVAYNEQFF.

This clone appeared a few times. The rearrangement links TRBV5-1 to TRBJ1-5; D is undetermined. CDR1 is SGHRS and CDR2 is YFSETQ in the germline V gene. The CDR3 totals 13 residues. The germline V and J ends were trimmed by 5 bases and 0 bases, with 6 bases remaining between them. The DNA for the CDR3 is TGCGCCAGCAGTGAGAATAGCAATCAGCCCCAGCATTTT. Amino acids: CASSENSNQPQHF.

The J gene is TRBJ2-5, the V gene TRBV7-2; the match to TRBD2 covers 16 bases. The CDR3 runs 17 residues. The germline V gene has CDR1 SGHTA and CDR2 FQGNSA. V was pared by 5 bases and J by 5 bases, with 8 bases of the junction left unmatched. Written as DNA, the CDR3 is TGTGCCAGCAGCCTAAGAGGGACTAGCGGGGGGGCGGAGACCCAGTACTTC. Translated, it gives CASSLRGTSGGAETQYF. Combining the CDR3 with reference TRBV7-2 and TRBJ2-5 gives the whole variable domain GAGVSQSPSNKVTEKGKDVELRCDPISGHTALYWYRQSLGQGLEFLIYFQGNSAPDKSGLPSDRFSAERTGGSVSTLTIQRTQQEDSAVYLCASSLRGTSGGAETQYFGPGTRLLVL.

The V call is TRBV30, the J call TRBJ1-2, with 8 bases fitting TRBD1. The CDR3 runs to 12 residues. The germline V gene encodes CDR1 GTSNPN and CDR2 SVGIG (reference sequence). V lost 4 bases and J lost 10; bases outside the gene matches: 8. As DNA, the CDR3 is TGTGCCTGGATCCGGGACAGGACTTACTACACCTTC. It encodes CAWIRDRTYYTF.

A few counts support this clone. This rearrangement joins TRBV10-3 to TRBJ1-1; tentatively, D is TRBD1 (6 bases). Germline values: CDR1 ENHRY, CDR2 SYGVKD. Trimming left V 3 bases short and J 1 base short, with 15 bases between. This CDR3 is 16 amino acids long. The CDR3 loop reads CAISDVRGRGNTEAFF. The CDR3 bases are TGTGCCATCAGTGATGTGCGGGGGCGCGGGAACACTGAAGCTTTCTTT.

Concerning this clone: A junction boundary mismatches the germline segment, possibly from a read error. The chain links TRBV5-1 to TRBJ1-5, with D possibly being TRBD1 (6 bases). CDR3 length: 15 amino acids. Germline V gene lookup returns CDR1 SGHRS and CDR2 YFSETQ. Here the CDR3 reads CASSSTPGDNQPQNF. The CDR3 nucleotides read TGCGCCAGCAGCTCCACACCCGGGGACAATCAGCCCCAGAATTTT.

The V gene is TRBV11-3, the J gene TRBJ1-4, with D possibly TRBD1 on 5 matching bases. CDR1 SGHNT and CDR2 YENEEA come from the germline V gene. The V end lost 3 bases, the J end lost 1 base, and 21 bases lay between the germline ends. There are 19 residues in the CDR3. CDR3 nucleotide sequence: TGTGCCAGCAGCTTCCTATTGCAGGGTTTGGTCGGAACTAATGAAAAACTGTTTTTT. Translated: CASSFLLQGLVGTNEKLFF.

The rearrangement joins TRBV4-1 to TRBJ2-3; 7 nucleotides line up with TRBD2. Germline lookup yields CDR1 MGHRA and CDR2 YSYEKL. The CDR3 has 15 residues. Germline trimming cut 4 bases from V and 0 bases from J; bases unmatched to any gene: 4. CDR3: CASSPGTTSTDTQYF. As DNA, the CDR3 is TGCGCCAGCAGCCCCGGGACTACTAGCACAGATACGCAGTATTTT.

The chain carries TRBV28 and TRBJ1-2; D is undetermined. Germline assignment: CDR1 MDHEN and CDR2 SYDVKM. V lost 3 bases and J 0 bases, leaving 8 bases between the germline ends. The CDR3 is 14 residues long. The DNA for the CDR3 is TGTGCCAGCAGTTTTCCAGAAGCTAACTATGGCTACACCTTC. Translation gives CASSFPEANYGYTF.

V usage is TRBV11-2 and J usage is TRBJ1-1; D unresolved. Trimming cost V 5 bases and J 4 bases, with 17 bases left between them. The CDR3 extends over 15 amino acids. CDR1 SGHAT and CDR2 FQNNGV come from the germline V gene. CDR3 residues: CASSLGPGVGTEAFF. The CDR3 nucleotides read TGTGCCAGCAGCCTTGGCCCCGGGGTTGGCACTGAAGCTTTCTTT.

The J gene is TRBJ2-7, the V gene TRBV9; 9 bases align to TRBD2. V gave up 5 bases and J gave up 6 bases; unmatched junction bases: 12. The CDR3 loop spans 15 amino acids. Germline-derived CDR1 and CDR2 are SGDLS and YYNGEE. The DNA of the CDR3 is TGTGCCAGCAGTTTAGCGGGAGCCCCCAGGGGCGAGCAGTACTTC. It encodes CASSLAGAPRGEQYF.

V is TRBV6-5 and J is TRBJ1-1, with unresolved D. Germline V gene lookup returns CDR1 MNHEY and CDR2 SVGAGI. The CDR3 contains 14 residues. The V end lost 2 bases, the J end lost 1 base, and 8 bases lay between the germline ends. The chain's CDR3 is CASSYGEGNTEAFF. The CDR3 DNA sequence: TGTGCCAGCAGTTACGGGGAGGGGAACACTGAAGCTTTCTTT.